This entry is about one TCR beta chain. The antigen this receptor binds is unknown. Per-base qualities were not stored, and no clone one base away is much larger. TCRbeta CDR3 regions were amplified from genomic DNA using the immunoSEQ Assay, a bias-controlled multiplex PCR. From the authors' description of their analysis: The number of nucleated cells in each sample was estimated by amplification of reference gene primers within the assay. Sequence reads were collapsed and filtered to measure the absolute abundance of every unique TCRbeta CDR3 rearrangement. For each sample, productive Simpson clonality was calculated by taking the square root of Simpson's diversity index across productive rearrangements. TCRdb re-hosts the immuneACCESS table, in-frame sequences only. Its copies lack some clones; in the studies checked, an unresolved V gene accounts for under half of them, and the cause for the rest is not known. V, J and clone size reflect that table, while D and trimming were determined from the DNA. This sample has around 200,000 clones in its table, and 75% to 90% of those were observed once. Less than 4.5% of the sample belongs to the ten largest clones.

This sample was taken from a study of blood T cell repertoires in COVID-19 (dated by TCRdb to between 2020 and 2021). Looking at the study overall: Collaborator samples came from the United States, Italy and Spain and covered acute and convalescent phases of COVID-19. Deeply sampled blood TCRbeta repertoires from subjects exposed to, actively infected with, or recovered from COVID-19 were included in the dataset. Samples were obtained from the ongoing ImmuneRACE study (first 160 participants) and from roughly 1,300 subjects provided by 6 global collaborators. The sample metadata nearly always contained a de-identified subject ID, COVID-19 status, age in years and sex. The repertoires were released in a freely available public database meant as a resource for research on the immune response to SARS-CoV-2. Where HLA class I and class II types were available, the types were taken from metadata supplied by the sample provider, not from assay-based typing. The material from the prospective study consisted of cDNA or gDNA derived from T cells, B-cell-depleted T cells, or PBMCs. Results the study describes overall, beyond this receptor: The quantity of clinical and demographic metadata differed by source and by participant and was supplied without curation.

In the prospective study, participants were roughly 18 to 90 years old, resided in about 25 geographic areas of the United States, and were enrolled through a virtual design. Cohort assignment in the prospective study relied on participant-reported clinical history from a screening survey and a study questionnaire. In the prospective study, whole blood, serum and a nasopharyngeal or oropharyngeal swab were collected from each participant by mobile phlebotomists. Prospective study participants could optionally give additional blood draws and questionnaires over an approximately 2-month period. Before DNA extraction, prospective study blood samples were shipped either frozen or at room temperature. The sequence derives from a woman aged 40 to 49 with acute COVID-19. Sequencing was done on a sample of PBMCs or T cells enriched from blood (not recorded which).

Read as DNA, the sequence is TGCGCCAGCAGCCCCTCAGGGGTCGGCTACACCTTC. Translated, it gives CASSPSGVGYTF. The chain couples TRBV4-1 to TRBJ1-2; the D segment could be TRBD1, given 6 matching bases. The germline V gene encodes CDR1 MGHRA and CDR2 YSYEKL. Inclusive of the bounding cysteine and phenylalanine, the CDR3 is 12 residues long. The read is trimmed to its CDR3 DNA, 36 bases read in frame from base 1. Deletion took 4 bases off V and 8 bases off J, with a span of 11 bases between the germline ends.